This TCR beta chain emerged from a study of blood T cell repertoires in COVID-19. Study overall: T cells, B-cell-depleted T cells, or PBMCs provided the cDNA or gDNA that served as material.

Original data processing: Estimation of nucleated cell counts was performed using reference gene primer amplification. Assay: immunoSEQ multiplex PCR; the TCRdb copy retains only in-frame clones and omits some. The DNA gave D and trimming, while V, J and clone size come from that table. The repertoire holds around 120,000 clones, with around nine tenths as singletons. The germline V gene encodes CDR1 SNHLY and CDR2 FYNNEI. V gave up 4 bases and J gave up 3 bases, with 7 bases separating them. CDR3 size: 13 residues. The sequence was collected from a woman aged 45-65 years who had recovered from COVID-19. The chain carries TRBV2 and TRBJ1-5, with D tentatively TRBD1 (6 bases). Sequenced input: PBMCs or T cells enriched from blood (not recorded which). This chain's CDR3 is CASSGQANQPQHF. CDR3 sequence (DNA): TGTGCCAGCAGTGGACAGGCCAATCAGCCCCAGCATTTT.